The 25 T cell receptor beta chains reported below all come from one sample, sequenced in a study of response to subunit inactivated influenza vaccine. A single record per CDR3 protein comes from TCRdb applying MiXCR to the RT-PCR reads. The table records hundreds of thousands of distinct CDR3 sequences, around 14% of them present only once. This material consisted of PBMCs from blood, taken less than 13 days after vaccination. Every receptor here comes from a man between 45 and 60 years old who received an inactivated influenza vaccine.

V is TRBV20-1 and J is TRBJ2-3; D gene uncertain. The CDR3 length is 12 residues. The germline V gene has CDR1 DFQATT and CDR2 SNEGSKA (reference sequence). The germline V and J ends were trimmed by 8 bases and 1 base, with 10 bases remaining between them. In DNA form, the CDR3 reads TGCAGTAAAACGATTGGCACAGATACGCAGTATTTT. As protein: CSKTIGTDTQYF.

This clonotype was counted between two and nine times. This chain uses TRBV20-1 with TRBJ2-1, with no clear D. V shed 4 bases and J shed 9 bases, with 13 bases lying between them. Germline-derived CDR1 and CDR2 are DFQATT and SNEGSKA (reference sequence). The CDR3 spans 12 residues. The DNA for the CDR3 is TGCAGTGCTAAAAGAGGTTTGGGTGAGCAGTTCTTC. Translated, it gives CSAKRGLGEQFF.

In its sample, this clonotype was seen a few times. The genes are TRBV5-1 and TRBJ2-7, with 12 bases matching TRBD1. After removal of 4 bases from V and 7 bases from J, the junction contained 6 bases not matched to a gene. CDR1 SGHRS and CDR2 YFSETQ come from the germline V gene. The CDR3 is 14 amino acids. CDR3 residues: CASSGDRGLGEQYF. CDR3 bases: TGCGCCAGCAGCGGGGACAGGGGGCTCGGGGAGCAGTACTTC.

This chain connects TRBV12-3 or TRBV12-4 to TRBJ2-1; the D gene is possibly TRBD1 (6 bases). This CDR3 has 14 amino acids. Trimming removed 6 bases from V and 7 bases from J, with 16 bases in between. For the CDR3, the DNA is TGTGCCAGCAGCCGCAGGGGCGCTGGGAATGAGCAGTTCTTC. Its translation is CASSRRGAGNEQFF.

This clonotype appeared a few times. V gene TRBV18 combines with J gene TRBJ2-1, with 7 bases aligning to TRBD1. This CDR3 spans 15 amino acids. V lost 4 bases, J lost 5 bases, and 8 bases stayed unmatched. Germline CDR1 and CDR2: KGHSH and LQKENI. As DNA, the CDR3 is TGTGCCAGCTCACAGGGGGCCAGTTTGAACAATGAGCAGTTCTTC. Translation: CASSQGASLNNEQFF.

This chain joins TRBV5-1 and TRBJ2-5; 7 nucleotides line up with TRBD1. CDR3 length equals 16 residues. Trimming took 5 bases from V and 1 from J; bases not matched to a gene: 11. Germline V gives CDR1 SGHRS, CDR2 YFSETQ. CDR3 amino acids: CASRPAPQGTQETQYF. The CDR3 bases are TGCGCCAGCAGGCCGGCCCCACAGGGGACCCAAGAGACCCAGTACTTC.

The V call is TRBV23-1, the J call TRBJ2-7; 8 bases fit TRBD1. TRBV23-1 is an open reading frame whose function is uncertain. The CDR3 totals 15 residues. Unmatched junction bases numbered 6, after V lost 1 base and J lost 4 bases. Here the CDR3 reads CASSQYDRGVYEQYF. CDR3 bases: TGCGCCAGCAGTCAATACGACAGGGGCGTGTACGAGCAGTACTTC.

This clonotype was detected a few times. V gene TRBV5-1 combines with J gene TRBJ1-4; the match to TRBD1 covers 7 bases. V dropped 0 bases and J dropped 2; count of bases not matched to a gene: 7. Germline loops: CDR1 SGHRS, CDR2 YFSETQ. The CDR3 is 17 residues long. Here the CDR3 DNA reads TGCGCCAGCAGCTTGGCCTTGGGACAGCGCACTAATGAAAAACTGTTTTTT. Translation: CASSLALGQRTNEKLFF.

The chain combines TRBV6-2 or TRBV6-3 with TRBJ1-5; no definite D call. The V end was cut by 7 bases, the J end by 0 bases, with 13 bases between. In germline, CDR1 is MNHEY, CDR2 SVGEGT. This CDR3 contains 15 residues. DNA for the CDR3: TGTGCCAGCAATAGAGGGAGATATAGCAATCAGCCCCAGCATTTT. Amino acids: CASNRGRYSNQPQHF.

This clonotype came up many times. The chain employs TRBV20-1 and TRBJ2-1, with 9 bases matching TRBD1. The J segment lost 5 bases and the V segment lost 3 bases, leaving 5 bases of the junction unmatched. The CDR3 totals 14 residues. Germline assignment: CDR1 DFQATT and CDR2 SNEGSKA (reference sequence). CDR3 in amino acids: CSASPDRGHNEQFF. Written as DNA, the CDR3 is TGCAGTGCTAGCCCGGACAGGGGCCACAATGAGCAGTTCTTC.

CDR3 loop: CASSYSRDKYNEQFF. CDR3 coding DNA: TGTGCCAGCAGTTACTCGAGGGACAAATACAATGAGCAGTTCTTC. J is TRBJ2-1 and V is TRBV6-5; TRBD1 might be the D (6 bases). Germline V gene data show CDR1 as MNHEY and CDR2 as SVGAGI. With 0 bases removed from V and 4 bases from J, the gap between germline ends came to 10 bases. The CDR3 spans 15 residues.

The chain combines TRBV29-1 with TRBJ1-4, with 7 positions matching TRBD1. V lost 7 bases and J lost 7; bases outside the gene matches: 12. Germline values: CDR1 SQVTM, CDR2 ANQGSEA. The CDR3 is 14 residues long. In nucleotides, the CDR3 is TGCAGCGCCGGATTGGGGACAGTAGGTGAAAAACTGTTTTTT. This sequence encodes CSAGLGTVGEKLFF.

The rearrangement uses TRBV19 and TRBJ2-7; tentatively, D is TRBD1 or TRBD2 (7 bases each). From germline, CDR1 is LNHDA and CDR2 SQIVND (reference sequence). Between the trimmed V and J ends, which lost 3 bases and 4 bases, there was a span of 13 bases. This CDR3 has 14 residues. CDR3 region: CASSMTGREYEQYF. CDR3 in DNA: TGTGCCAGTAGTATGACAGGGAGGGAGTACGAGCAGTACTTC.

The rearrangement links TRBV15 to TRBJ2-1; TRBD2 might be the D (5 bases). The ends were cut back, 1 base at V and 10 bases at J, with 23 bases in the middle. CDR1 and CDR2 from the germline V gene are LNHNV and YYDKDF (reference sequence). CDR3 length: 17 amino acids. The CDR3 DNA sequence: TGTGCCACCAGCAGAGTTTTCACGGCTAGCTCGCGGGCGGAGCAGTTCTTC. Residues: CATSRVFTASSRAEQFF.

The rearrangement uses TRBV11-2 and TRBJ2-5, with 12 nucleotides matching TRBD2. In germline, CDR1 is SGHAT, CDR2 FQNNGV. V dropped 7 bases and J dropped 1; count of bases not matched to a gene: 13. The CDR3 is 18 residues long. CDR3 in DNA: TGTGCCAGCACCCGAGGAGGACTAGCGGGGATGATCCAAGAGACCCAGTACTTC. Translation gives CASTRGGLAGMIQETQYF.

This clonotype has just a few counts. The chain combines TRBV9 with TRBJ1-1; a possible D gene is TRBD1 (6 bases). Germline V gives CDR1 SGDLS, CDR2 YYNGEE. V lost 0 bases to trimming and J lost 1 base, with 10 bases between them. The length of the CDR3 is 15 residues. Written as DNA, the CDR3 is TGTGCCAGCAGCGTAGAGGGGGGGGAGAACACTGAAGCTTTCTTT. It encodes CASSVEGGENTEAFF.

The table lists this clonotype with a few counts. The V gene is TRBV12-3 or TRBV12-4, the J gene TRBJ2-1; 8 bases map to TRBD1. CDR3 length: 16 residues. J lost 5 bases, V lost 5 bases, and 11 bases had no gene match. Here the CDR3 DNA reads TGTGCCAGCAGTCAGAATGGACAGGGAAAGAACAATGAGCAGTTCTTC. Its protein product is CASSQNGQGKNNEQFF.

The V and J genes are TRBV15 and TRBJ2-1; the match to TRBD2 covers 14 bases. CDR1 LNHNV and CDR2 YYDKDF come from the germline V gene (reference sequence). The CDR3 is 19 residues long. Losses at the gene ends were 5 bases for V and 0 bases for J; bases not matched to a gene: 9. In nucleotides, the CDR3 is TGTGCCACCAGCGGTACGGGACTAGCGGGAGTCGGCTCCTACAATGAGCAGTTCTTC. Protein sequence: CATSGTGLAGVGSYNEQFF.

This clonotype was recorded a few times. CDR3 sequence (DNA): TGCGCCAGCAGCCAAGGACACAGGAACACCGGGGAGCTGTTTTTT. It codes for CASSQGHRNTGELFF. J is TRBJ2-2 and V is TRBV4-1; no reliable D call. Germline CDR1 MGHRA, CDR2 YSYEKL. The CDR3 is 15 amino acids. Trimming took 1 base from V and 1 from J, leaving 7 bases between them.

This clonotype was seen a handful of times. This chain connects TRBV2 to TRBJ1-2; a possible D gene is TRBD1 (6 bases). V dropped 7 bases and J dropped 4 bases, with 13 bases sitting between them. The CDR3 length is 13 residues. Germline V lookup: CDR1 SNHLY, CDR2 FYNNEI. CDR3 residues: CASNVQGFYGYTF. CDR3 coding DNA: TGTGCCAGCAACGTACAGGGATTCTATGGCTACACCTTC.

J is TRBJ1-2 and V is TRBV24-1, with a tentative D call TRBD1 (5 bases). This CDR3 contains 12 residues. Trimming cost V 5 bases and J 6 bases, with 9 bases left between them. Looked up from germline, CDR1 is KGHDR and CDR2 is SFDVKD. Here the CDR3 reads CATSAGTDGYTF. The CDR3 DNA follows: TGTGCCACCAGTGCGGGGACGGATGGCTACACCTTC.

This clonotype was observed a few times. V is TRBV7-2 and J is TRBJ2-5, with D unresolved. The germline gives CDR1 SGHTA, CDR2 FQGNSA. CDR3 length: 12 residues. Trimming removed 5 bases at V and 10 bases at J, with 14 bases between. The CDR3 DNA reads as TGTGCCAGCAGCCCCTTGAACCGCGACCAGTACTTC. Protein product: CASSPLNRDQYF.

This clonotype has at least ten counts. The rearrangement joins TRBV12-3 or TRBV12-4 to TRBJ2-7, with 7 bases that match TRBD1. The CDR3 is 16 amino acids. Losses at the gene ends were 5 bases for V and 7 bases for J; bases not matched to a gene: 17. Here the CDR3 reads CASSPTGTELLSEQYF. The CDR3 bases are TGTGCCAGCAGTCCAACCGGGACAGAGCTTCTTAGTGAGCAGTACTTC.

The CDR3 here is CSARVPGTDTQYF. DNA of the CDR3: TGCAGTGCTAGAGTCCCTGGCACAGATACGCAGTATTTT. The rearrangement links TRBV20-1 to TRBJ2-3; D is ambiguous. CDR1 is DFQATT, CDR2 SNEGSKA, per germline (reference sequence). There are 13 residues in the CDR3. Trimming removed 1 base from V and 1 base from J, with 6 bases in between.

This clonotype has just a few counts. The chain carries TRBV10-3 and TRBJ2-7; unclear D gene. V dropped 0 bases and J dropped 4 bases, with 7 bases sitting between them. The germline V gene encodes CDR1 ENHRY and CDR2 SYGVKD. The CDR3 extends over 13 amino acids. The CDR3 DNA reads as TGTGCCATCAGTGAGTCATCCCGGTACGAGCAGTACTTC. Its translation: CAISESSRYEQYF.